This is a list of T cell receptor beta chains from one sample in a study of OX40 agonist ivuxolimab in advanced cancers. Here immunoSEQ multiplex PCR was the method, and the copy in TCRdb shows in-frame clones only, minus some. The profile shows 20,000 to 25,000 clones, under 75% of them singletons. The sequencing here drew on CD4+ or CD8+ T cells sorted from blood, taken in a trial of the OX40 agonist ivuxolimab. These receptors were obtained from an adult with an advanced solid tumor such as melanoma, head and neck, liver or kidney cancer. The CDR3 runs from the conserved cysteine through the conserved F or W. A D gene is named only where the DNA matches it firmly. Clone size is not always given. Where it is, it says once, few, many or a class for expanded clones.

D gene,J gene,clone size,V gene,CDR3 protein,CDR3 DNA
TRBD2,TRBJ2-3,once,TRBV4-1,CASSQGSGGDTDTQYF,TGCGCCAGCAGCCAAGGGAGCGGGGGGGACACAGATACGCAGTATTTT
-,TRBJ1-5,-,TRBV6-5,CASSPTGYNQPQHF,TGTGCCAGCAGCCCTACAGGGTACAATCAGCCCCAGCATTTT
-,TRBJ1-2,-,TRBV7-9,CASSLEGTGFYGYTF,TGTGCCAGCAGCTTAGAGGGCACAGGATTCTATGGCTACACCTTC
TRBD1,TRBJ2-7,-,TRBV19,CASRKRMDRDEQYF,TGTGCCAGTCGGAAAAGAATGGACAGGGACGAGCAGTACTTC
TRBD2,TRBJ2-7,-,TRBV5-1,CASSGGLAGSSYEQYF,TGCGCCAGCAGCGGGGGACTAGCGGGGTCGTCCTACGAGCAGTACTTC
-,TRBJ2-4,-,TRBV7-9,CASSFMAAVQYF,TGTGCCAGCAGCTTTATGGCGGCCGTTCAGTACTTC
-,TRBJ2-2,-,TRBV2,CACTGANLNTGELFF,TGTGCCTGCACCGGGGCGAACTTGAACACCGGGGAGCTGTTTTTT
TRBD1,TRBJ2-5,few,TRBV11-3,CASSSRQGIEETQYF,TGTGCCAGCAGCTCGCGACAGGGAATCGAAGAGACCCAGTACTTC
-,TRBJ2-7,-,TRBV7-9,CASSPELAYEQYF,TGTGCCAGCAGCCCAGAACTAGCCTACGAGCAGTACTTC
TRBD2,TRBJ2-5,-,TRBV14,CASSQFGGGGGETQYF,TGTGCCAGCAGCCAGTTCGGCGGGGGGGGAGGAGAGACCCAGTACTTC
TRBD2,TRBJ2-1,-,TRBV10-2,CASSEPGTSGGRGEQFF,TGCGCCAGCAGTGAGCCTGGGACTAGCGGGGGCCGAGGGGAGCAGTTCTTC
-,TRBJ2-7,-,TRBV6-1,CASSYVGEQYF,TGTGCCAGCAGTTACGTCGGAGAGCAGTACTTC
-,TRBJ2-7,-,TRBV13,CASSLEGGYEQYF,TGTGCCAGCAGCTTAGAGGGGGGTTACGAGCAGTACTTC
TRBD2,TRBJ2-7,-,TRBV27,CASSPTSGGAWQYF,TGTGCCAGCAGTCCCACTAGCGGGGGGGCCTGGCAGTACTTC
-,TRBJ2-7,-,TRBV7-9,CASSLNPDSRWATYEQYF,TGTGCCAGCAGCTTAAATCCGGACAGTCGATGGGCGACCTACGAGCAGTACTTC
-,TRBJ2-2,-,TRBV7-9,CASSLESGTANTGELFF,TGTGCCAGCAGCTTAGAGTCCGGGACGGCGAACACCGGGGAGCTGTTTTTT
TRBD1,TRBJ2-4,-,TRBV7-2,CASSFRTGGAPQNIQYF,TGTGCCAGCAGCTTTCGGACAGGGGGCGCTCCCCAAAACATTCAGTACTTC
TRBD2,TRBJ2-2,-,TRBV30,CAGRGERGGITGELFF,TGTGCCGGGAGGGGGGAGCGGGGGGGCATCACCGGGGAGCTGTTTTTT
-,TRBJ1-3,-,TRBV4-1,CASSQDEGTGNTIYF,TGCGCCAGCAGCCAAGATGAAGGTACTGGAAACACCATATATTTT
TRBD1,TRBJ2-6,-,TRBV5-1,CASSRTGSVLFGANVLTF,TGCGCCAGCAGCAGGACAGGGTCCGTACTCTTTGGGGCCAACGTCCTGACTTTC
-,TRBJ2-1,-,TRBV7-6,CASSRAFGGVVSYNEQFF,TGTGCCAGCAGCCGAGCATTCGGGGGAGTAGTATCCTACAATGAGCAGTTCTTC
TRBD2,TRBJ2-5,-,TRBV5-6,CASSSRLAGYQETQYF,TGTGCCAGCAGCTCCCGACTAGCGGGGTACCAAGAGACCCAGTACTTC
TRBD2,TRBJ2-1,-,TRBV11-2,CASSLSAGGNNEQFF,TGTGCCAGCAGCTTATCGGCCGGGGGGAACAATGAGCAGTTCTTC
-,TRBJ1-5,-,TRBV28,CANPYGGRNQPQHF,TGTGCCAACCCGTATGGAGGGAGGAATCAGCCCCAGCATTTT
-,TRBJ1-1,-,TRBV7-9,CASSLVGGNTEAFF,TGTGCCAGCAGCTTAGTTGGCGGGAACACTGAAGCTTTCTTT
-,TRBJ2-1,-,TRBV28,CASSPGVFAEQFF,TGTGCCAGCAGTCCAGGGGTTTTCGCTGAGCAGTTCTTC
-,TRBJ2-3,-,TRBV5-6,CASSLGRSTDTQYF,TGTGCCAGCAGCTTGGGAAGGAGCACAGATACGCAGTATTTT